This T cell receptor (beta chain) appears in the sequencing data of a study of blood T cell repertoires in COVID-19. As for the study in general: The samples span acute and convalescent COVID-19 from the United States, Italy and Spain. T cells, B-cell-depleted T cells, or PBMCs supplied cDNA or gDNA.

As processed by the authors: The authors estimated nucleated cell counts from reference gene primer amplification. Using immunoSEQ multiplex PCR, the repertoire was profiled, and TCRdb retains in-frame clones only, with some absent. The DNA was the basis for D and trimming; V, J and clone size are from that table. The data show about 200,000 clones, around nine tenths seen once. Germline loops: CDR1 SNHLY, CDR2 FYNNEI. CDR3 length: 14 residues. The ends lost 6 bases at V and 7 bases at J; junction bases unmatched: 8. This chain links TRBV2 with TRBJ1-1, with TRBD1 matching 10 bases. The TCR originated in a man in his sixties with acute or convalescent COVID-19. Sequencing used peripheral blood. CDR3 DNA sequence: TGTGCCAGCAGCGTAGACAGGGGGCTAGGTGAAGCTTTCTTT. Its translation is CASSVDRGLGEAFF.